These T cell receptor beta chains were read from a single sample in a study of CD8+ T cells in alopecia areata. Clones were sequenced by immunoSEQ multiplex PCR, and TCRdb holds only the in-frame ones, with some missing. Of about 160,000 clones listed, just over 65% are singletons. The starting material was CD4+ T cells sorted from blood, obtained at week 4, from a patient treated with tofacitinib. The receptor set was obtained from a human donor with alopecia areata. The CDR3 runs from the conserved cysteine through the conserved F or W. A D gene is named only where the DNA matches it firmly. Not every row has a clone size; where given, it reads once, few, many or a size class.

NA TRBJ1-3 NA TRBV7-6 TGTGCCAGCAGCTTAATGGTTGCCACCAACTCTGGAAACACCATATATTTT CASSLMVATNSGNTIYF
NA TRBJ1-2 NA TRBV30 TGTGCTTTGCCGCAGGGTTATGGCTACACCTTC CALPQGYGYTF
few TRBJ2-1 NA TRBV19 TGTGCCAGTAGCTCCGGGAGTATTGAGCAGTTCTTC CASSSGSIEQFF
NA TRBJ2-6 NA TRBV5-6 TGTGCCAGCAGCTTGTCGCTAGCCTTCTCTGGGGCCAACGTCCTGACTTTC CASSLSLAFSGANVLTF
NA TRBJ2-1 NA TRBV14 TGTGCCAGCAGCCAAGTTTGGTCGAGGGGTAGGGTCTTC CASSQVWSRGRVF
once TRBJ1-6 TRBD1 TRBV30 TGTGCCTGGACCTTTTCGACAGGGGGTCGATCACCCCTCCACTTT CAWTFSTGGRSPLHF
NA TRBJ2-5 TRBD1 TRBV6-5 TGTGCCAGCAGTTACGGGACAGGGATCCAAGAGACCCAGTACTTC CASSYGTGIQETQYF
NA TRBJ2-7 TRBD2 TRBV13 TGTGCCAGCAGCTTAGTTGCGGGGGGCGGCGAGCAGTACTTC CASSLVAGGGEQYF
NA TRBJ1-1 NA TRBV29-1 TGCAAGATCGTTGCCGGAGGCACTGAAGCTTTCTTT CKIVAGGTEAFF
NA TRBJ1-1 NA TRBV15 TGTGCCACCAGAGGGACCCAGGCCGGGAACACTGAAGCTTTCTTT CATRGTQAGNTEAFF
NA TRBJ1-4 NA TRBV7-2 TGTGCCAGCAGCTCCCCTACAACTAATGAAAAACTGTTTTTT CASSSPTTNEKLFF
NA TRBJ2-2 TRBD2 TRBV10-3 TGTGCCATCATGAGCGGGGGCCTGAACACCGGGGAGCTGTTTTTT CAIMSGGLNTGELFF
medium-sized TRBJ1-2 NA TRBV27 TGTGCCAGCAGGCGCGCAGGGACGGCCTATGGCTACACCTTC CASRRAGTAYGYTF
NA TRBJ1-5 TRBD1 TRBV30 TGTGCCTGGAGTAAGGGACAGCGGAGCAATCAGCCCCAGCATTTT CAWSKGQRSNQPQHF
NA TRBJ1-4 NA TRBV29-1 TGCAGCGTTGGGTGGTCTAATGAAAAACTGTTTTTT CSVGWSNEKLFF
once TRBJ2-5 TRBD2 TRBV6-5 TGTGCCAGCAGTTACATTGGGGAGGGAGAGACCCAGTACTTC CASSYIGEGETQYF
few TRBJ2-7 TRBD2 TRBV4-2 TGTGCCAGCAGCCAAGTTGGGACTAGCGGGGGCCTTCACTACGAGCAGTACTTC CASSQVGTSGGLHYEQYF
NA TRBJ2-7 TRBD2 TRBV19 TGTGCCAGTTCGTTTCTAGCGGGTCTCGAGCAGTACTTC CASSFLAGLEQYF
NA TRBJ1-6 TRBD1 TRBV30 TGTGCCTGGAGTGCGCTCAGGGGGCGAAATTCACCCCTCCACTTT CAWSALRGRNSPLHF